The next 31 T cell receptor beta chains were all read from a single sample in a study of glioma-infiltrating T cells. Using RNA template, CDR3s of TCR alpha and beta were amplified with iRepertoire arm-PCR. TCRdb recomputed calls from the multiplex PCR reads with MiXCR, one row per CDR3 protein. The sample lists 150,000 to 200,000 distinct CDR3 sequences, over 30% occurring once. The sample taken for sequencing was glioma tissue, nonneoplastic brain tissue, or PBMCs (not recorded which). The receptors derive from a human donor with low-grade glioma or glioblastoma, undergoing nonglioma brain surgery, or in good health (not recorded which).

This clonotype was seen repeatedly, ten times or more. V is TRBV7-6 and J is TRBJ2-7, with D perhaps being TRBD1 or TRBD2 (6 bases each). Germline assignment: CDR1 SGHVS and CDR2 FNYEAQ. The CDR3 contains 16 residues. Trimming removed 5 bases from V and 5 bases from J, with 22 bases in between. In DNA form, the CDR3 reads TGTGCCAGCAGCACACCCGTGGGGGGACAAGATCACGAGCAGTACTTC. Its translation is CASSTPVGGQDHEQYF.

This clonotype has a count of ten or more. The chain links TRBV9 to TRBJ2-5, with 7 bases aligning to TRBD2. From germline, CDR1 is SGDLS and CDR2 YYNGEE. V lost 1 base and J lost 1; bases outside the gene matches: 4. CDR3 length: 15 amino acids. For the CDR3, the DNA is TGTGCCAGCAGCGTAATGGGGGGGGGCCAAGAGACCCAGTACTTC. It yields the protein CASSVMGGGQETQYF.

This clonotype was observed many times. The chain links TRBV7-3 to TRBJ1-5; weak D call: TRBD1 (6 bases). V gave up 5 bases and J gave up 0 bases, with 17 bases separating them. CDR1 is SGHTA, CDR2 FQGTGA, per germline. The CDR3 length is 17 residues. CDR3 loop: CASSPYRTEYSNQPQHF. The CDR3 DNA follows: TGTGCCAGCAGCCCCTACCGGACAGAATATAGCAATCAGCCCCAGCATTTT.

This clonotype appeared many times. The J gene is TRBJ1-1, the V gene TRBV7-2; D remains ambiguous. Trimming removed 1 base at V and 9 bases at J, with 9 bases between. Germline loops: CDR1 SGHTA, CDR2 FQGNSA. This CDR3 is 12 amino acids long. CDR3 in DNA: TGTGCCAGCAGCTTAGTAATCCGACAAGCTTTCTTT. This gives the protein CASSLVIRQAFF. Full variable domain (outside the CDR3, taken from reference TRBV7-2 and TRBJ1-1): GAGVSQSPSNKVTEKGKDVELRCDPISGHTALYWYRQSLGQGLEFLIYFQGNSAPDKSGLPSDRFSAERTGGSVSTLTIQRTQQEDSAVYLCASSLVIRQAFFGQGTRLTVV.

The chain uses TRBV12-5 and TRBJ2-3; possibly TRBD1 for D (5 bases). Germline V gene lookup returns CDR1 LGHNT and CDR2 FRNRAP. The CDR3 is made up of 18 amino acids. Trimming cost V 4 bases and J 3 bases, with 23 bases left between them. The CDR3 coding sequence is TGTGCTAGTGGTTCCACCATTGGGCATGGGGCCGATACAGATACGCAGTATTTT. Translating it yields CASGSTIGHGADTDTQYF.

This clonotype occurred a few times. The chain employs TRBV9 and TRBJ2-2; D might be TRBD1 (7 bases). Trimming cost V 3 bases and J 4 bases, with 13 bases left between them. The CDR3 consists of 15 residues. Germline CDR1 is SGDLS and CDR2 is YYNGEE. The CDR3 is CASSALEGATGELFF. CDR3 in DNA: TGTGCCAGCAGCGCCTTGGAGGGGGCCACCGGGGAGCTGTTTTTT.

This clonotype was found a few times. This chain uses TRBV5-4 with TRBJ1-2; perhaps TRBD1 as D (6 bases). The germline V gene has CDR1 SGHNT and CDR2 YYREEE (reference sequence). The CDR3 spans 17 residues. Trimming took off 0 bases at V and 4 bases at J, with 19 bases between the two ends. CDR3 nucleotides: TGTGCCAGCAGCTTGGAAGCGCCAGGGGCACTCGGCTATGGCTACACCTTC. Amino acids: CASSLEAPGALGYGYTF.

The chain links TRBV5-1 to TRBJ1-1, with D maybe TRBD1 (6 bases). Germline CDR1 reads SGHRS; CDR2 reads YFSETQ. Deletions cut 4 bases from V and 1 base from J, with 11 bases between. The CDR3 has 14 amino acids. The CDR3 is CASSHEQGNTEAFF. The CDR3 DNA reads TGCGCCAGCAGCCACGAACAGGGGAACACTGAAGCTTTCTTT.

Note on this clonotype: A single base separates this from a much larger clone, so it may be a read error. The V call is TRBV20-1, the J call TRBJ2-2; 8 bases are shared with TRBD1. Germline CDR1 and CDR2: DFQATT and SNEGSKA (reference sequence). The CDR3 extends over 15 amino acids. In DNA form, the CDR3 reads TGCAGTGCTCTCAGGGGGCTTCTAGGCACCGGGGATCTGTTTTTT. Amino acid sequence: CSALRGLLGTGDLFF.

The sample holds many counts of this clonotype. The chain joins TRBV6-2 or TRBV6-3 to TRBJ2-7; D remains unclear. CDR1 is MNHEY and CDR2 is SVGEGT in the germline V gene. The V and J ends lost 0 bases and 8 bases respectively, with 8 bases between them. The CDR3 runs to 12 residues. Here the CDR3 DNA reads TGTGCCAGCAGTTACTCCCCTTACCAGCAGTACTTC. Protein: CASSYSPYQQYF.

To note about this clonotype: This may be a read error: a much more frequent sequence differs by one nucleotide. The rearrangement uses TRBV20-1 and TRBJ1-1; TRBD1 might be the D (6 bases). Germline lookup yields CDR1 DFQATT and CDR2 SNEGSKA (reference sequence). Deletions cut 7 bases from V and 10 bases from J, with 19 bases between. There are 12 residues in the CDR3. As DNA, the CDR3 is TGCAGTGATAGCGAAGGGGGAAGGGGAGCTTTCTTT. Translating gives CSDSEGGRGAFF.

This chain joins TRBV2 and TRBJ1-1; D is ambiguous. Germline CDR1 SNHLY, CDR2 FYNNEI. The CDR3 has 13 residues. Trimming stripped 4 bases from V and 7 bases from J, with 13 bases between. The CDR3 is CASSVGGRIEAFF. In nucleotides, the CDR3 is TGTGCCAGCAGTGTTGGAGGGCGCATTGAAGCTTTCTTT.

This clonotype was counted ten times or more. The chain is built from TRBV6-5 and TRBJ1-3; D is unclear. Per germline, CDR1 MNHEY and CDR2 SVGAGI. CDR3 length: 15 amino acids. V was clipped by 0 bases and J by 2 bases, with 8 bases between them. The CDR3 region is CASSYSRATGNTIYF. In DNA, the CDR3 is TGTGCCAGCAGTTACTCCCGGGCCACTGGAAACACCATATATTTT.

This clonotype was seen many times. The chain recombines TRBV27 with TRBJ2-5, with 11 bases identical to TRBD2. After removal of 9 bases from V and 5 bases from J, the junction contained 11 bases not matched to a gene. This CDR3 contains 15 residues. Germline V gives CDR1 MNHEY, CDR2 SMNVEV (reference sequence). CDR3 amino acids: CARILVLAGVETQYF. CDR3 sequence (DNA): TGTGCCAGGATACTCGTACTAGCGGGAGTTGAGACCCAGTACTTC.

This clonotype was seen at least ten times. This sequence joins TRBV2 and TRBJ2-2; 9 bases align to TRBD1. CDR1 is SNHLY and CDR2 is FYNNEI in the germline V gene. The CDR3 covers 15 residues. V was clipped by 7 bases and J by 6 bases; unmatched bases: 9. The CDR3 DNA sequence: TGTGCCAGCAAGTCAGGACAGGGGTTGGCCGGGGAGCTGTTTTTT. Protein product: CASKSGQGLAGELFF.

At least ten counts were recorded for this clonotype. The V and J genes are TRBV4-1 and TRBJ1-4; perhaps TRBD1 as D (6 bases). V gave up 5 bases and J gave up 5 bases, with 9 bases separating them. This CDR3 contains 13 residues. Germline loops: CDR1 MGHRA, CDR2 YSYEKL. The CDR3 DNA follows: TGCGCCAGCAGCGTACAGGGAAATGAAAAACTGTTTTTT. This translates into CASSVQGNEKLFF.

The V call is TRBV2, the J call TRBJ2-1, with a possible D match to TRBD1 (6 bases). The CDR3 covers 17 residues. Trimming shortened V by 4 bases and J by 8 bases, and 24 bases separated the two germline ends. In germline, CDR1 is SNHLY, CDR2 FYNNEI. The CDR3 here is CASSAGQRRARVDEQFF. CDR3 bases: TGTGCCAGCAGTGCCGGACAGCGGAGAGCAAGGGTGGATGAGCAGTTCTTC.

About this clonotype itself: A much larger clone differs by one base, so this may be a read error. This sequence joins TRBV3-1 and TRBJ2-7; a weak D match, TRBD2 (5 bases). The V gene's germline CDR1 is LGHDT and CDR2 YNNKEL (reference sequence). The length of the CDR3 is 15 residues. Trimming pared 4 bases from V and 6 bases from J, leaving 19 bases between. This CDR3 reads CASSLMTTRSAEQYF. CDR3 bases: TGTGCCAGCAGCCTAATGACTACTAGGTCGGCCGAGCAGTACTTC.

In the case of this clonotype: A much larger clone is a single base away; this may be a read error. J is TRBJ2-7 and V is TRBV28, with 8 bases identical to TRBD2. This CDR3 is built from 12 residues. CDR1 and CDR2 (germline): MDHEN, SYDVKM. V was clipped by 10 bases and J by 7 bases; unmatched bases: 9. CDR3 region: CATKRELDEQYF. CDR3 DNA sequence: TGTGCCACAAAGCGGGAGTTGGATGAGCAGTACTTC.

This clonotype was seen repeatedly, ten times or more. The V call is TRBV6-2 or TRBV6-3, the J call TRBJ2-3, with D uncertain. Germline CDR1 is MNHEY and CDR2 is SVGEGT. Trimming shortened V by 2 bases and J by 3 bases, and 12 bases separated the two germline ends. CDR3 size: 15 residues. CDR3 DNA: TGTGCCAGCAGTTACGGCCGGGCGGTGACAGATACGCAGTATTTT. Translation gives CASSYGRAVTDTQYF.

The chain recombines TRBV18 with TRBJ2-7; D perhaps matches TRBD1 (5 bases). V was shortened by 6 bases and J by 4 bases, with 10 bases between the two germline ends. The CDR3 sequence is 12 residues long. Germline V gene lookup returns CDR1 KGHSH and CDR2 LQKENI. CDR3: CASSPDRYEQYF. In DNA, the CDR3 is TGTGCCAGCTCGCCTGACAGATACGAGCAGTACTTC.

This clonotype was detected ten times or more. This sequence joins TRBV6-1 and TRBJ1-5; 7 positions match TRBD1. The trim removed 4 bases at V and 4 bases at J, leaving 10 bases unmatched. This CDR3 region has 16 residues. Germline values: CDR1 MNHNS, CDR2 SASEGT. CDR3 nucleotide sequence: TGTGCCAGCAGTGGGCCGGGACAGATTACTAATCAGCCCCAGCATTTT. Encoded protein: CASSGPGQITNQPQHF.

This clonotype was picked up many times. The gene calls are TRBV29-1 and TRBJ1-3, with 11 bases identical to TRBD1. Germline CDR1 and CDR2: SQVTM and ANQGSEA. V dropped 3 bases and J dropped 8; count of bases not matched to a gene: 9. The CDR3 runs 15 residues. This chain's CDR3 is CSVDGQGANPDTIYF. The CDR3 DNA is TGCAGCGTTGATGGACAGGGGGCGAATCCTGACACCATATATTTT.

This clonotype was picked up one time. The chain employs TRBV20-1 and TRBJ1-1, with D tentatively TRBD1 (6 bases). V was shortened by 6 bases and J by 3 bases, with 14 bases between the two germline ends. CDR3 length: 13 amino acids. Per the germline V gene, CDR1 is DFQATT and CDR2 is SNEGSKA (reference sequence). CDR3 sequence reads: CSARTVGDTEAFF. The CDR3, as DNA: TGCAGTGCCAGGACAGTGGGGGACACTGAAGCTTTCTTT.

This clonotype was seen repeatedly, ten times or more. The chain carries TRBV4-1 and TRBJ2-1, with 11 positions matching TRBD2. With V trimmed by 2 bases and J by 3 bases, 9 bases remained unmatched. CDR1 MGHRA and CDR2 YSYEKL come from the germline V gene. There are 18 residues in the CDR3. The CDR3 coding sequence is TGCGCCAGCAGCCAACACCCCGGGACTAGCGGCTTCTACAATGAGCAGTTCTTC. Amino acid sequence: CASSQHPGTSGFYNEQFF.

This clonotype was found many times. The rearrangement joins TRBV6-2 or TRBV6-3 to TRBJ2-3; 8 nucleotides line up with TRBD1. This CDR3 region has 18 residues. Unmatched junction bases numbered 10, after V lost 0 bases and J lost 2 bases. Germline V gives CDR1 MNHEY, CDR2 SVGEGT. The CDR3 reads CASSYSMLRDRITDTQYF. CDR3 DNA: TGTGCCAGCAGTTACTCGATGCTCCGGGACAGGATCACAGATACGCAGTATTTT.

This clonotype was counted at least ten times. The junction does not match germline at one end; this may be a read error. The chain combines TRBV20-1 with TRBJ1-1; 10 bases align to TRBD1. Germline V gene lookup returns CDR1 DFQATT and CDR2 SNEGSKA (reference sequence). This CDR3 is 13 amino acids long. CDR3 bases: TGCAGTGCTCCCCGAGGGACAGGGGAAGGCTCGCGCTTT. Protein sequence: CSAPRGTGEGSRF.

This clonotype was observed a handful of times. V and J are TRBV7-9 and TRBJ1-4, with D possibly matching TRBD1 (6 bases). The V end lost 4 bases, the J end lost 3 bases, and 24 bases lay between the germline ends. Per the germline V gene, CDR1 is SEHNR and CDR2 is FQNEAQ (reference sequence). The CDR3 covers 19 residues. The CDR3 here is CASSSRRGSLREANEKLFF. The CDR3 DNA follows: TGTGCCAGCAGCTCCCGCAGGGGTTCCTTAAGGGAGGCTAATGAAAAACTGTTTTTT.

With regard to this clonotype: A much larger clone sits a single nucleotide away, making a read error possible. CDR3 loop: CASSLAREGYAF. CDR3 sequence (DNA): TGCGCCAGCAGCTTGGCCAGGGAGGGCTACGCCTTC. The genes are TRBV5-1 and TRBJ1-2; D perhaps matches TRBD1 (5 bases). The germline V gene encodes CDR1 SGHRS and CDR2 YFSETQ. The CDR3 spans 12 residues.

This clonotype was seen at least ten times. The rearrangement links TRBV6-2 or TRBV6-3 to TRBJ2-5; the D is unclear. Germline CDR1 reads MNHEY; CDR2 reads SVGEGT. This CDR3 has 12 residues. Between the trimmed V and J ends, which lost 1 base and 1 base, there was a span of 1 base. The CDR3, as DNA: TGTGCCAGCAGTTACTTCCAAGAGACCCAGTACTTC. Translating gives CASSYFQETQYF.

This chain uses TRBV24-1 with TRBJ2-7; no definite D call. Germline V CDR1 and CDR2: KGHDR, SFDVKD. Trimming removed 3 bases from V and 7 bases from J, with 15 bases in between. The CDR3 is 14 residues long. CDR3 region: CATSDDPAHNEQYF. In DNA form, the CDR3 reads TGTGCCACCAGTGATGATCCAGCCCACAATGAGCAGTACTTC.